This T cell receptor (beta chain) was captured in a study of glioma-infiltrating T cells after dendritic cell vaccination. Documented time point: after dendritic cell vaccination, including at tumor progression/relapse. Primers: 60 V beta forward and 13 J beta reverse. Only in-frame clones appear in the TCRdb table, and some are missing; sequencing was by immunoSEQ multiplex PCR. This table has 85,000 to 100,000 clones, 85% appearing once. CDR3 length: 14 amino acids. The germline V gene encodes CDR1 SGHDN and CDR2 FVKESK. V trimming: 4 bases; J trimming: 1 base; junction bases outside the gene matches: 2.

The V and J genes are TRBV14 and TRBJ1-1, with 8 bases that match TRBD1. The sequences come from blood, collected after dendritic cell vaccination. This clonotype originated in a human donor with glioblastoma. CDR3 in DNA: TGTGCCAGCAGCCCTGGACAGGGGAACACTGAAGCTTTCTTT. Its protein product is CASSPGQGNTEAFF.